These T cell receptor beta chains were read from a single sample in a study of CD8+ T cells in alopecia areata. Sequencing used immunoSEQ multiplex PCR; TCRdb keeps in-frame clones, though not all of them. This sample has 150,000 or so clones; about 90% occur once, and the top ten carry more than 13%. Sample: CD8+ T cells sorted from blood, taken at week 0. The receptors derive from a human donor with alopecia areata. Each CDR3 is given with its conserved first and last residue. The D gene is left open where the match is weak. Clone size is not always given. Where it is, it says once, few, many or a class for expanded clones.

size,V,D,J,CDR3,DNA
.,TRBV29-1,TRBD1,TRBJ2-1,CSVLVTGVSYNEQFF,TGCAGCGTTCTGGTTACAGGGGTGTCCTACAATGAGCAGTTCTTC
.,TRBV11-2,.,TRBJ2-3,CASSFGAGARTDTQYF,TGTGCCAGCAGCTTTGGGGCGGGCGCCCGCACAGATACGCAGTATTTT
few,TRBV5-1,.,TRBJ2-4,CASSLTTGDAKNIQYF,TGCGCCAGCAGCTTGACGACCGGGGATGCCAAAAACATTCAGTACTTC
.,TRBV6-1,.,TRBJ2-7,CASSGGEQYF,TGTGCCAGCAGTGGAGGCGAGCAGTACTTC
.,TRBV7-9,.,TRBJ2-7,CASSLDQVYEQYF,TGTGCCAGCAGCTTAGACCAAGTCTACGAGCAGTACTTC
.,TRBV29-1,.,TRBJ2-7,CSVETGREQYF,TGCAGCGTTGAGACAGGACGGGAGCAGTACTTC
.,TRBV6-5,.,TRBJ2-2,CASSSGTGNTGELFF,TGTGCCAGCAGTAGCGGGACAGGGAACACCGGGGAGCTGTTTTTT
.,TRBV7-9,.,TRBJ2-3,CASSVDTDTQYF,TGTGCCAGCAGCGTTGACACAGATACGCAGTATTTT
.,TRBV6-5,.,TRBJ2-6,CASLRSGANVLTF,TGTGCCAGCCTCAGGTCTGGGGCCAACGTCCTGACTTTC
.,TRBV2,TRBD1,TRBJ2-7,CASSPTGTGAYEQYF,TGTGCCAGCAGCCCCACCGGGACAGGGGCCTACGAGCAGTACTTC
.,TRBV19,TRBD1,TRBJ1-3,CASSIKGGTGNTIYF,TGTGCCAGTAGTATAAAAGGGGGCACTGGAAACACCATATATTTT
few,TRBV19,TRBD2,TRBJ2-1,CASWAGGHNEQFF,TGTGCCAGTTGGGCGGGAGGCCACAATGAGCAGTTCTTC
.,TRBV27,.,TRBJ1-5,CASSYGVGQPQHF,TGTGCCAGCAGTTATGGTGTTGGTCAGCCCCAGCATTTT
.,TRBV5-4,.,TRBJ2-7,CASSPGGRTSYEQYF,TGTGCCAGCAGCCCTGGGGGGAGAACCTCCTACGAGCAGTACTTC
few,TRBV7-9,.,TRBJ1-1,CASSLGASTEAFF,TGTGCCAGCAGCTTAGGGGCAAGCACTGAAGCTTTCTTT
.,TRBV4-2,.,TRBJ2-3,CASSQALSRFTDTQYF,TGTGCCAGCAGCCAAGCGTTGTCGAGGTTCACAGATACGCAGTATTTT
.,TRBV19,TRBD2,TRBJ2-1,CASSIGLAGSYNEQFF,TGTGCCAGTAGTATTGGACTAGCGGGGTCCTACAATGAGCAGTTCTTC
.,TRBV27,.,TRBJ1-5,CASRGGGQPQHF,TGTGCCAGCAGGGGGGGCGGGCAGCCCCAGCATTTT
.,TRBV7-3,TRBD1,TRBJ2-7,CASSSTGGDEQYF,TGTGCCAGCAGTTCCACAGGGGGCGACGAGCAGTACTTC
once,TRBV5-5,.,TRBJ2-7,CASSLSSEGYEQYF,TGTGCCAGCAGCTTGTCATCCGAGGGCTACGAGCAGTACTTC
.,TRBV6-6,.,TRBJ1-2,CASSYVGQINYGYTF,TGTGCCAGCAGTTACGTAGGACAGATAAACTATGGCTACACCTTC
.,TRBV9,.,TRBJ2-4,CASSAPGNIQYF,TGTGCCAGCAGCGCACCCGGGAACATTCAGTACTTC
.,TRBV27,.,TRBJ2-7,CASSLSQVGEQYF,TGTGCCAGCAGTTTATCGCAGGTGGGCGAGCAGTACTTC
.,TRBV15,TRBD1,TRBJ2-1,CATSRPDRALDNEQFF,TGTGCCACCAGCAGGCCCGACAGGGCCCTGGACAATGAGCAGTTCTTC
.,TRBV20-1,.,TRBJ1-2,CSARSNYGYTF,TGCAGTGCTAGGAGTAACTATGGCTACACCTTC
.,TRBV5-4,.,TRBJ2-7,CASSLGLFYEQYF,TGTGCCAGCAGCTTGGGTCTCTTCTACGAGCAGTACTTC
.,TRBV29-1,TRBD2,TRBJ2-1,CSVAGTSGSDEQFF,TGCAGCGTGGCCGGGACTAGCGGGAGCGATGAGCAGTTCTTC
.,TRBV29-1,.,TRBJ2-1,CSVEDPQENTYNEQFF,TGCAGCGTTGAAGATCCACAGGAGAATACCTACAATGAGCAGTTCTTC
.,TRBV29-1,TRBD1,TRBJ1-1,CSVEGQGTEAFF,TGCAGCGTTGAGGGACAGGGGACAGAAGCTTTCTTT
.,TRBV7-9,TRBD2,TRBJ2-7,CASVGGAYEQYF,TGTGCCAGCGTGGGGGGGGCCTACGAGCAGTACTTC
.,TRBV7-2,.,TRBJ1-4,CASSFPGASDASVEKLFF,TGTGCCAGCAGCTTTCCTGGAGCTTCGGACGCGTCGGTTGAAAAACTGTTTTTT
.,TRBV29-1,.,TRBJ1-2,CSDSGYGYTF,TGCAGCGACAGCGGCTATGGCTACACCTTC
.,TRBV7-9,TRBD2,TRBJ2-1,CASSGLRGTSLNEQFF,TGTGCCAGCAGCGGTCTAAGAGGGACTAGTCTCAATGAGCAGTTCTTC
.,TRBV5-1,TRBD2,TRBJ2-1,CASSFGLAGGLYNEQFF,TGCGCCAGCAGCTTTGGGTTAGCGGGAGGCCTCTACAATGAGCAGTTCTTC
once,TRBV2,.,TRBJ2-7,CASGERTGPVEQYF,TGTGCCAGCGGGGAGAGGACGGGCCCCGTCGAGCAGTACTTC